The 9 T cell receptor beta chains reported below all come from one sample, sequenced in a study of regulatory T cells in long-lasting Graves disease. As for time point: newly diagnosed GD, antithyroid drugs for less than 3 months. Preparation of the TCR library used RNA extracted from PBMCs. Assembly of TCR beta libraries relied on iRepertoire HTBI primers together with Arm-PCR of CDR3 regions. TCRdb re-analysed the multiplex PCR reads in MiXCR, keeping a single row per CDR3 protein. The sample has some 250,000 distinct CDR3 sequences; approximately 20% are singletons. The specimen comprised peripheral blood mononuclear cells (PBMCs), sampled at new diagnosis, from a patient treated with antithyroid drugs. The receptors were sampled from a female donor with Graves disease.

The chain is built from TRBV3-1 and TRBJ1-3; 7 bases agree with TRBD1. Germline loops: CDR1 LGHDT, CDR2 YNNKEL (reference sequence). Trimming took 0 bases from V and 7 from J; bases not matched to a gene: 3. This CDR3 comprises 14 residues. The CDR3 DNA reads as TGTGCCAGCAGCCAAGAGACCAGGGGGAACACCATATATTTT. It translates to CASSQETRGNTIYF. The entire variable domain, with the rest obtained from reference TRBV3-1 and TRBJ1-3, is as follows: DTAVSQTPKYLVTQMGNDKSIKCEQNLGHDTMYWYKQDSKKFLKIMFSYNNKELIINETVPNRFSPKSPDKAHLNLHINSLELGDSAVYFCASSQETRGNTIYFGEGSWLTVV.

Details on this clonotype: A far larger clone lies a single base away; this is likely a read error. The rearrangement links TRBV7-9 to TRBJ2-7; D might be TRBD2 (7 bases). Germline CDR1 SEHNR, CDR2 FQNEAQ (reference sequence). V lost 8 bases to trimming and J lost 2 bases, with 16 bases between them. CDR3 length: 14 amino acids. As DNA, the CDR3 is TGTGCCAGCGGCGGGGGCGGGGGAACCTACGAGCAGTACTTC. It specifies CASGGGGGTYEQYF.

Of note for this clonotype: A far larger clone is one base from this, pointing to a likely read error. The V call is TRBV7-9, the J call TRBJ2-1; 11 nucleotides match TRBD2. Per the germline V gene, CDR1 is SEHNR and CDR2 is FQNEAQ (reference sequence). This CDR3 is 20 amino acids long. The trim removed 6 bases at V and 0 bases at J, leaving 16 bases unmatched. The CDR3 bases are TGTGCCAGCAGGCTGGTACCGGGACTAGCGGACCGGAGCTCCTACAATGAGCAGTTCTTC. This sequence encodes CASRLVPGLADRSSYNEQFF. Complete variable domain (other parts from reference TRBV7-9 and TRBJ2-1): DTGVSQNPRHKITKRGQNVTFRCDPISEHNRLYWYRQTLGQGPEFLTYFQNEAQLEKSRLLSDRFSAERPKGSFSTLEIQRTEQGDSAMYLCASRLVPGLADRSSYNEQFFGPGTRLTVL.

This clonotype was picked up a small number of times. This chain uses TRBV4-1 with TRBJ1-2; D may be TRBD1 (5 bases). This CDR3 contains 16 residues. Germline CDR1 MGHRA, CDR2 YSYEKL. Trimming left V 1 base short and J 7 bases short, with 19 bases between. The CDR3 DNA reads as TGCGCCAGCAGCCAAGTCGGGACCCCCTACGATCGTGGCTACACCTTC. This sequence encodes CASSQVGTPYDRGYTF.

This clonotype was recorded a few times. The CDR3: CASSLLGSDYGYTF. CDR3 sequence (DNA): TGTGCCAGCAGCTTGCTGGGCAGTGACTATGGCTACACCTTC. V and J are TRBV5-4 and TRBJ1-2, with D unresolved. With 1 base removed from V and 3 bases from J, the gap between germline ends came to 10 bases. This CDR3 spans 14 amino acids. Germline CDR1 and CDR2: SGHNT and YYREEE (reference sequence).

Many counts were recorded for this clonotype. This rearrangement joins TRBV20-1 to TRBJ1-4; D not resolved. This CDR3 has 13 amino acids. Trimming left V 5 bases short and J 0 bases short, with 7 bases between. Germline V lookup: CDR1 DFQATT, CDR2 SNEGSKA (reference sequence). The CDR3 sequence is CSALDPTNEKLFF. CDR3 in DNA: TGCAGTGCTCTCGACCCAACTAATGAAAAACTGTTTTTT.

This clonotype was found many times. A much larger clone lies a single base off, so this may be a read error. The rearrangement joins TRBV11-3 to TRBJ1-1; maybe TRBD1 (5 bases). CDR1 is SGHNT, CDR2 YENEEA, per germline. The CDR3 loop spans 15 amino acids. CDR3 nucleotide sequence: TGTGCCAGCAGCACGGGGACCTCCCTGAACACTGAAACTTTCTTT. Its translation: CASSTGTSLNTETFF.

This clonotype was counted ten times or more. The V and J genes are TRBV2 and TRBJ1-1; D might be TRBD1 (5 bases). V lost 0 bases, J lost 6 bases, and 11 bases lay in between. The CDR3 has 14 amino acids. Germline loops: CDR1 SNHLY, CDR2 FYNNEI. In nucleotides, the CDR3 is TGTGCCAGCAGTGAAGCTTGGGGCTCTGCTGAAGCTTTCTTT. Its translation is CASSEAWGSAEAFF.

Many counts were recorded for this clonotype. This sequence joins TRBV12-3 or TRBV12-4 and TRBJ2-3; the D gene is possibly TRBD1 (6 bases). Trimming cost V 6 bases and J 2 bases, with 9 bases left between them. The CDR3 sequence is 13 residues long. CDR3 amino acids: CASSRQDTDTQYF. CDR3 nucleotides: TGTGCCAGCAGCCGACAGGACACAGATACGCAGTATTTT.